Listed below are T cell receptor beta chains from one sample, sequenced in a study of blood T cell repertoires in COVID-19. Profiling relied on immunoSEQ multiplex PCR, and the TCRdb table lists in-frame clones only, not all of them. Of approximately 51,000 clones in the sample, about 85% are singletons; the top ten hold 12% to 15%. Specimen: peripheral blood. The receptors come from a human donor in a cohort sampled during active COVID-19. Both conserved end residues are trimmed from each CDR3. The order of the fields is J gene, V gene, CDR3 protein.

j_gene: TRBJ1-1
v_gene: TRBV7-6
CDR3aa: ASSQQVNTEAF

j_gene: TRBJ2-5
v_gene: TRBV19
CDR3aa: ASSVGASGSKETQY

j_gene: TRBJ1-1
v_gene: TRBV18
CDR3aa: ASSPGQSDTEAF

j_gene: TRBJ1-1
v_gene: TRBV18
CDR3aa: ASSPPTGPDVGTEAF

j_gene: TRBJ1-1
v_gene: TRBV7-3
CDR3aa: ASSPGQGEAF

j_gene: TRBJ2-6
v_gene: TRBV19
CDR3aa: ASSSKGTGGNTGANVLT

j_gene: TRBJ1-2
v_gene: TRBV5-5
CDR3aa: ASSSGDSYGYT

j_gene: TRBJ2-1
v_gene: TRBV6-2/TRBV6-3
CDR3aa: ASSRGRGYEQF

j_gene: TRBJ2-3
v_gene: TRBV7-9
CDR3aa: ASSSGLHLSDTQY

j_gene: TRBJ2-7
v_gene: TRBV5-1
CDR3aa: ASSFGTGGGSYEQY

j_gene: TRBJ1-2
v_gene: TRBV6-5
CDR3aa: ASSGGPNPRGYT

j_gene: TRBJ2-1
v_gene: TRBV18
CDR3aa: ASSLRTSGDYNEQF

j_gene: TRBJ1-4
v_gene: TRBV11-2
CDR3aa: ASSLARQGGTNEKLF

j_gene: TRBJ2-7
v_gene: TRBV7-2
CDR3aa: ASSLVGTSGRREQY

j_gene: TRBJ1-5
v_gene: TRBV19
CDR3aa: ASTEGSGMNYQPQH

j_gene: TRBJ2-7
v_gene: TRBV7-9
CDR3aa: ASSLGSGGADYEQY

j_gene: TRBJ2-2
v_gene: TRBV12-3/TRBV12-4
CDR3aa: ASTLSGELF

j_gene: TRBJ1-2
v_gene: TRBV11-2
CDR3aa: ASSRGTGGFGYT

j_gene: TRBJ1-3
v_gene: TRBV5-1
CDR3aa: ASSQGGSPGNTIY

j_gene: TRBJ1-6
v_gene: TRBV19
CDR3aa: ASSPRQGPSGSPLH

j_gene: TRBJ2-7
v_gene: TRBV11-2
CDR3aa: ASSLVTGTYEQY

j_gene: TRBJ1-3
v_gene: TRBV7-8
CDR3aa: ASSLSDRGNTIY

j_gene: TRBJ2-7
v_gene: TRBV27
CDR3aa: ASSLSVRDYEQY

j_gene: TRBJ2-1
v_gene: TRBV5-4
CDR3aa: ASSLAGSTPREQF

j_gene: TRBJ1-2
v_gene: TRBV19
CDR3aa: ASNFKGATGGYYGYT

j_gene: TRBJ1-2
v_gene: TRBV2
CDR3aa: ASSEFPYTGYGYT

j_gene: TRBJ2-7
v_gene: TRBV11-1
CDR3aa: ASRRERGLSYEQY

j_gene: TRBJ2-1
v_gene: TRBV7-9
CDR3aa: ASSFSSAGAYNEQF

j_gene: TRBJ2-7
v_gene: TRBV24-1
CDR3aa: ATSDPHGGEQY